This TCR beta chain stems from a study of blood T cell repertoires in COVID-19. Study information: COVID-19 samples, acute and convalescent, were from the United States, Italy and Spain.

In germline, CDR1 is SGHNT, CDR2 YYREEE (reference sequence). V lost 4 bases and J 2 bases, leaving 9 bases between the germline ends. The CDR3 is 14 residues long. Original handling: Estimation of nucleated cell counts was performed using reference gene primer amplification. Profiling relied on immunoSEQ multiplex PCR, and the TCRdb table lists in-frame clones only, not all of them. That table gives V, J and clone size, and the DNA gave D and trimming. This sample has some 200,000 clones; roughly 80% occur once, and the top ten carry 8.5% to 12%. Material: peripheral blood. This clonotype originated in a woman aged 80 or over with acute or convalescent COVID-19. The V call is TRBV5-4, the J call TRBJ1-4, with D maybe TRBD1 (5 bases). CDR3 bases: TGTGCCAGCAGCCCCGGGGGGACTAATGAAAAACTGTTTTTT. Protein sequence: CASSPGGTNEKLFF. Full variable domain (remainder filled in from reference TRBV5-4 and TRBJ1-4): ETGVTQSPTHLIKTRGQQVTLRCSSQSGHNTVSWYQQALGQGPQFIFQYYREEENGRGNFPPRFSGLQFPNYSSELNVNALELDDSALYLCASSPGGTNEKLFFGSGTQLSVL.